Below are 14 T cell receptor beta chains sequenced from a single sample in a study of immune cell composition in non-small cell lung cancer. Normal lung was taken at the farthest possible site, at least 3 cm from tumour. Clones were sequenced by immunoSEQ multiplex PCR, and TCRdb holds only the in-frame ones, with some missing. The table shows over 6,000 clones, with roughly 81% occurring only once. The sequencing input was non-adjacent lung tissue. These receptors all stem from a human donor with non-small cell lung cancer.

This CDR3 is CASSLAGSITSYNEQFF. CDR3 nucleotide sequence: TGTGCCAGCAGCTTAGCCGGCAGTATTACCTCCTACAATGAGCAGTTCTTC. This chain links TRBV11-3 with TRBJ2-1, with no clear D. The CDR3 is made up of 17 amino acids. Germline CDR1 SGHNT, CDR2 YENEEA. Trimming removed 1 base at V and 0 bases at J, with 13 bases between.

In nucleotides, the CDR3 is TGCGCCAGCAGCCAAGAAATGCGAGAGACCCAGTACTTC. This sequence encodes CASSQEMRETQYF. The chain is built from TRBV4-1 and TRBJ2-5; D call uncertain. This CDR3 has 13 amino acids. The germline V gene encodes CDR1 MGHRA and CDR2 YSYEKL. V lost 0 bases to trimming and J lost 4 bases, with 6 bases between them.

This clone was recorded a few times. The chain carries TRBV25-1 and TRBJ1-6; D might be TRBD1 (5 bases). Trimming took 5 bases from V and 7 from J, leaving 12 bases between them. The CDR3 is 14 residues long. Germline CDR1 is MGHDK and CDR2 is SYGVNS. The CDR3 bases are TGTGCCAGCAGTTCAGGGTCGTGGAATTCACCCCTCCACTTT. Translation: CASSSGSWNSPLHF.

J is TRBJ2-2 and V is TRBV6-6; 8 bases match TRBD1. CDR3 size: 15 residues. Per the germline V gene, CDR1 is MNHNY and CDR2 is SVGAGI (reference sequence). Trimming took 6 bases from V and 1 from J; bases not matched to a gene: 4. The chain's CDR3 is CASRTGQGNTGELFF. Written as DNA, the CDR3 is TGTGCCAGCAGAACTGGACAGGGGAACACCGGGGAGCTGTTTTTT.

J is TRBJ1-3 and V is TRBV19; possibly TRBD1 for D (5 bases). Germline V gene data show CDR1 as LNHDA and CDR2 as SQIVND (reference sequence). The V gene lost 11 bases and the J gene lost 3 bases, with 17 bases spanning the gap. This CDR3 has 14 residues. The CDR3: CAVFTGGIGNTIYF. CDR3 DNA: TGTGCCGTCTTCACCGGGGGGATTGGAAACACCATATATTTT.

This chain uses TRBV5-5 with TRBJ2-7; D remains ambiguous. The CDR3 is 14 residues long. Germline CDR1 reads SGHKS; CDR2 reads YYEKEE (reference sequence). V was trimmed by 0 bases and J by 0 bases, leaving 7 bases between them. The CDR3 is CASSLETSSYEQYF. The DNA of the CDR3 is TGTGCCAGCAGCTTGGAAACTTCCTCCTACGAGCAGTACTTC.

This chain uses TRBV18 with TRBJ1-2; 7 bases fit TRBD1. CDR1 and CDR2 (germline): KGHSH, LQKENI. The CDR3 consists of 16 residues. Germline trimming cut 6 bases from V and 1 base from J; bases unmatched to any gene: 11. CDR3 amino acids: CASSPDRSTLNYGYTF. Here the CDR3 DNA reads TGTGCCAGCTCGCCGGACAGGAGCACGCTTAACTATGGCTACACCTTC.

This chain connects TRBV29-1 to TRBJ1-2; D might be TRBD1 (5 bases). Germline CDR1 SQVTM, CDR2 ANQGSEA. The length of the CDR3 is 16 residues. The V and J ends lost 7 bases and 1 base respectively, with 22 bases between them. The CDR3 is CSAGDSRDSFNYGYTF. The CDR3 DNA sequence: TGCAGCGCAGGAGACTCTCGTGACAGCTTTAACTATGGCTACACCTTC. The whole variable domain, remainder taken from reference TRBV29-1 and TRBJ1-2, is SAVISQKPSRDICQRGTSLTIQCQVDSQVTMMFWYRQQPGQSLTLIATANQGSEATYESGFVIDKFPISRPNLTFSTLTVSNMSPEDSSIYLCSAGDSRDSFNYGYTFGSGTRLTVV.

The CDR3: CATSREGNNSPLHF. As DNA, the CDR3 is TGTGCCACCAGCAGGGAGGGAAATAATTCACCCCTCCACTTT. This sequence joins TRBV15 and TRBJ1-6, with unresolved D. Germline lookup yields CDR1 LNHNV and CDR2 YYDKDF (reference sequence). The CDR3 consists of 14 residues. Trimming stripped 3 bases from V and 5 bases from J, with 8 bases between.

This clone was recorded once. V and J are TRBV25-1 and TRBJ1-5; D perhaps matches TRBD1 (5 bases). Germline V gives CDR1 MGHDK, CDR2 SYGVNS. V was pared by 3 bases and J by 7 bases, with 16 bases between. This CDR3 has 15 residues. The CDR3 loop reads CASSETGVGDQPQHF. The CDR3, as DNA: TGTGCCAGCAGTGAGACGGGGGTTGGGGACCAGCCCCAGCATTTT. The full variable domain, with the rest looked up from reference TRBV25-1 and TRBJ1-5, is EADIYQTPRYLVIGTGKKITLECSQTMGHDKMYWYQQDPGMELHLIHYSYGVNSTEKGDLSSESTVSRIRTEHFPLTLESARPSHTSQYLCASSETGVGDQPQHFGDGTRLSIL.

The J gene is TRBJ1-2, the V gene TRBV9; possible D gene TRBD1, 5 bases. The V gene lost 4 bases and the J gene lost 2 bases, with 12 bases spanning the gap. In germline, CDR1 is SGDLS, CDR2 YYNGEE. There are 14 residues in the CDR3. In nucleotides, the CDR3 is TGTGCCAGCAGCTCTGGGGGTCTAAACTATGGCTACACCTTC. It yields the protein CASSSGGLNYGYTF.

The chain recombines TRBV6-1 with TRBJ2-1; D possibly uses TRBD1 or TRBD2 (5 bases each). Germline V lookup: CDR1 MNHNS, CDR2 SASEGT. CDR3 length: 15 residues. Trimming pared 4 bases from V and 16 bases from J, leaving 26 bases between. Written as DNA, the CDR3 is TGTGCCAGCAGTGGCCAGAGGGACCCCCGAGAACGGCGTTTCTTC. Amino acid sequence: CASSGQRDPRERRFF.

The rearrangement uses TRBV28 and TRBJ1-1; D is possibly TRBD1 (6 bases). The CDR3 covers 15 residues. The germline V and J ends were trimmed by 1 base and 6 bases, with 15 bases remaining between them. Germline CDR1 reads MDHEN; CDR2 reads SYDVKM. CDR3 protein: CASSLLGTGRAEAFF. CDR3 nucleotide sequence: TGTGCCAGCAGTTTATTGGGTACAGGGCGGGCTGAAGCTTTCTTT. Full variable domain (remainder filled in from reference TRBV28 and TRBJ1-1): DVKVTQSSRYLVKRTGEKVFLECVQDMDHENMFWYRQDPGLGLRLIYFSYDVKMKEKGDIPEGYSVSREKKERFSLILESASTNQTSMYLCASSLLGTGRAEAFFGQGTRLTVV.

V usage is TRBV11-3 and J usage is TRBJ2-3, with 11 nucleotides matching TRBD2. This CDR3 contains 15 residues. V shed 1 base, J shed 4 bases, and the junction held 1 base outside the gene matches. Germline CDR1 is SGHNT and CDR2 is YENEEA. The CDR3 is CASSLGLAGPDTQYF. Here the CDR3 DNA reads TGTGCCAGCAGCTTAGGACTAGCGGGGCCAGATACGCAGTATTTT.